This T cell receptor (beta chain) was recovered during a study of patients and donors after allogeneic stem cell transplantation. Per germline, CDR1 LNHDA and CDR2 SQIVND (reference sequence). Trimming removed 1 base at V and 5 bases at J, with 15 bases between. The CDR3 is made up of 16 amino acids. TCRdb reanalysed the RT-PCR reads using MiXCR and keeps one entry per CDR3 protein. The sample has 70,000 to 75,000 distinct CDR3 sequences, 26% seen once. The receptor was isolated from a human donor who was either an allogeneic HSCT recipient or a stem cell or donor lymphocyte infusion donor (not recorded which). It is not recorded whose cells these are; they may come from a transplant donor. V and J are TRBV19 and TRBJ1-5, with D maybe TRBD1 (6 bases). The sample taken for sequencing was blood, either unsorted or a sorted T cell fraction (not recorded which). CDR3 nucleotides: TGTGCCAGTAGTATAGTCGCGACAGGAGGGTATCAGCCCCAGCATTTT. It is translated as CASSIVATGGYQPQHF.